This TCR beta chain was obtained from a study of blood T cell repertoires in COVID-19 (TCRdb year 2020). At the level of the whole study: Samples from collaborators originated in the United States, Italy and Spain and spanned both the acute and convalescent phases of COVID-19. The prospective study material was composed of cDNA or gDNA derived from T cells, B-cell-depleted T cells, or PBMCs. Deeply sampled blood TCRbeta repertoires from subjects exposed to, actively infected with, or recovered from COVID-19 were included in the dataset. The repertoires were released in a freely available public database meant as a resource for research on the immune response to SARS-CoV-2. The samples were drawn from two sources: the first 160 participants of the ongoing ImmuneRACE study, and 1,200 or so subjects contributed by 6 global collaborators. The sample metadata nearly always contained a de-identified subject ID, COVID-19 status, age in years and sex. Where HLA class I and class II types were available, the types were taken from metadata supplied by the sample provider, not from assay-based typing.

The collaborating institutions used their own protocols to collect whole blood in K2EDTA tubes. For TCRbeta analysis, collaborators shipped samples in one of three forms: frozen whole blood, isolated PBMCs, or DNA extracted from either of those sample types. The paper as a whole reports these results and caveats: How much clinical and demographic metadata was included differed by source and by participant, and the metadata was provided uncurated.

Details on this clone: This receptor's antigen is unknown. No quality values exist for individual bases; no much larger clone is one base distant.

TCRbeta CDR3 regions were amplified from genomic DNA by means of the immunoSEQ Assay, a bias-controlled multiplex PCR. In the authors' own workflow: The number of nucleated cells in each sample was estimated from the amplification of reference gene primers within the assay. To quantify the absolute abundance of each unique TCRbeta CDR3 rearrangement, sequence reads were collapsed and filtered. For each sample, productive Simpson clonality was calculated as the square root of Simpson's diversity index over productive rearrangements. The immuneACCESS repertoire file appears here via TCRdb, limited to in-frame rearrangements. These files lack a portion of the clones; in checked studies, under half of the deficit traces to unresolved V genes, and the cause of the others is not known. D and trimming were read from the DNA, whereas the V and J calls and clone size are those reported in that table. Here the sample has 75,000 to 100,000 clones; 86% occur a single time. The ten largest clones take up around 20% of the sample.

Input material: peripheral blood. This clonotype was sampled from a woman aged 80 or older with acute or convalescent COVID-19.

The CDR3 protein sequence reads: CASSQGVVGRGGYTF. In nucleotide form, the sequence is TGCGCCAGCAGCCAAGGGGTGGTGGGGCGAGGTGGCTACACCTTC. Rearrangement joined TRBV4-1 to TRBJ1-2, with a tentative D gene TRBD1 over 5 matching bases. Relative to germline, V is 1 base shorter and J is 7 bases shorter, with 16 bases between their ends. The CDR3 contains 15 residues, cysteine and phenylalanine counted. Just the 45-base CDR3 DNA is kept, in frame starting at base 1. Based on the germline V gene, the CDR1 and CDR2 sequences are MGHRA and YSYEKL.